The clone carrying this T cell receptor beta chain was seen a handful of times. The antigen is unknown. This sample was included in a study of post-analysis software for immune sequencing data. Study conclusions and caveats: Higher frequency in patients than in controls was seen for about 5 TRBV segments, with TRBV5-6, TRBV5-1 and TRBV20-1 among them.

This CDR3 is 13 amino acids long. Germline V gene data show CDR1 as SGHAT and CDR2 as FQNNGV. Trimming shortened V by 2 bases and J by 3 bases, and 8 bases separated the two germline ends. Unique-molecular-identifier-tagged TCR beta cDNA libraries were used. A single record per CDR3 protein comes from TCRdb applying MiXCR to the PCR reads. The table records a few hundred thousand distinct CDR3 sequences, 34% of them present only once. This TCR was sampled from a girl aged 2-17 years with multiple sclerosis. V usage is TRBV11-2 and J usage is TRBJ2-7; D is ambiguous. Sequencing was done on a sample of blood. CDR3 residues: CASSLRAVYEQYF. In nucleotides, the CDR3 is TGTGCCAGCAGCTTAAGGGCCGTCTACGAGCAGTACTTC.